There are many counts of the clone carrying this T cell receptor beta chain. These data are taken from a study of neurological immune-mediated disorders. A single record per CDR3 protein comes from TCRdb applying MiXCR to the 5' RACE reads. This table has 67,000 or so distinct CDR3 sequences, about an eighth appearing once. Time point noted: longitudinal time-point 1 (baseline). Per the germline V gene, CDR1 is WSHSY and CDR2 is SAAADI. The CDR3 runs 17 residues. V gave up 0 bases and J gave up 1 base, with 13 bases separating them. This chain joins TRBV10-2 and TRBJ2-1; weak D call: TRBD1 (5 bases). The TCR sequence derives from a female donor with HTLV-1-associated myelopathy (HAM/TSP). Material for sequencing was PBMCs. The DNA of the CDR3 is TGCGCCAGCAGTGAGTCCTACTTGGCAGGGTCCTACAATGAGCAGTTCTTC. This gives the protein CASSESYLAGSYNEQFF.